This T cell receptor (beta chain) derives from a study of blood T cell repertoires in COVID-19. Overall study: Both acute and convalescent COVID-19 samples were obtained from the United States, Italy and Spain. In each case, the material was cDNA or gDNA derived from T cells, B-cell-depleted T cells, or PBMCs.

As processed by the authors: Amplification with reference gene primers provided the estimates of nucleated cell counts. Produced via immunoSEQ multiplex PCR; TCRdb's table is partial and in-frame only. V and J calls and clone size are copied from that table; D and trimming were computed from the DNA. The sample contains some 40,000 clones, roughly 75% of which appear only once. The ends were cut back, 6 bases at V and 11 bases at J, with 16 bases in the middle. Germline V CDR1 and CDR2: MNHEY, SVGEGT. This CDR3 is built from 12 residues. This sequence originates from an elderly man with active or convalescent COVID-19. This sequence joins TRBV6-2 or TRBV6-3 and TRBJ1-1; D is perhaps TRBD1 (6 bases). Sequencing input: peripheral blood. Written as DNA, the CDR3 is TGTGCCAGCAGCCTGGGGGGGGGCGACGCTTTCTTT. Protein sequence: CASSLGGGDAFF.